A single sample gave rise to the 9 T cell receptor beta chains below, sequenced in a study of blood T cell repertoires in COVID-19. TCRdb's copy holds only in-frame clones and misses some; the assay was immunoSEQ multiplex PCR. The data contain 180,000 or so clones, roughly 87% of them singletons. The material sequenced was PBMCs or T cells enriched from blood (not recorded which). The receptor source for this set is a man aged 50 to 59 who had recovered from COVID-19.

The CDR3 DNA reads as TGTGCCAGTAGTCCCCGGGCGGGGCCGGGGCAAGAGACCCAGTACTTC. As protein: CASSPRAGPGQETQYF. V and J are TRBV19 and TRBJ2-5, with D maybe TRBD2 (6 bases). Germline-derived CDR1 and CDR2 are LNHDA and SQIVND (reference sequence). V was pared by 5 bases and J by 2 bases, with 18 bases between. This CDR3 is built from 16 residues.

This clone was seen once. J is TRBJ1-4 and V is TRBV5-1; D gene unclear. Between the trimmed V and J ends, which lost 8 bases and 8 bases, there was a span of 13 bases. CDR3 length: 12 amino acids. The V gene's germline CDR1 is SGHRS and CDR2 YFSETQ. The CDR3 loop is CASQANDEKLFF. CDR3 coding DNA: TGCGCCAGTCAGGCAAATGACGAAAAACTGTTTTTT.

The rearrangement links TRBV10-3 to TRBJ2-1, with 8 bases identical to TRBD1. Germline assignment: CDR1 ENHRY and CDR2 SYGVKD. This CDR3 is built from 16 residues. The J segment lost 1 base and the V segment lost 9 bases, leaving 11 bases of the junction unmatched. The DNA of the CDR3 is TGTGCCATATATCCAGGGGGCGTGGGGTCCTACAATGAGCAGTTCTTC. Residues: CAIYPGGVGSYNEQFF.

This clone was observed a single time. This rearrangement joins TRBV2 to TRBJ2-3, with TRBD2 as a possible D gene (6 bases). Germline CDR1 is SNHLY and CDR2 is FYNNEI. The CDR3 loop spans 14 amino acids. Trimming cost V 7 bases and J 1 base, with 12 bases left between them. CDR3 loop: CASTQSGGTDTQYF. The CDR3 DNA follows: TGTGCCAGCACCCAATCGGGGGGCACAGATACGCAGTATTTT.

The J gene is TRBJ1-6, the V gene TRBV18, with D maybe TRBD1 (5 bases). Looked up from germline, CDR1 is KGHSH and CDR2 is LQKENI. V lost 2 bases, J lost 0 bases, and 8 bases lay in between. The CDR3 sequence is 16 residues long. CDR3 in amino acids: CASSPRQSSYNSPLHF. As DNA, the CDR3 is TGTGCCAGCTCACCAAGACAGAGCTCCTATAATTCACCCCTCCACTTT.

Concerning this clone itself: The sample holds other DNA sequences that translate to the same CDR3. DNA for the CDR3: TGTGCCACAAGACAGGGTAATTCACCCCTCCACTTT. Its translation is CATRQGNSPLHF. The chain recombines TRBV6-5 with TRBJ1-6; TRBD1 matches 7 bases. This CDR3 comprises 12 residues. The junction had 3 bases not matched to a gene; V was cut back by 10 bases and J by 6 bases. Germline CDR1 and CDR2: MNHEY and SVGAGI.

At least ten counts were recorded for this clone. J is TRBJ2-7 and V is TRBV19; D might be TRBD1 (6 bases). With 3 bases removed from V and 3 bases from J, the gap between germline ends came to 9 bases. The germline gives CDR1 LNHDA, CDR2 SQIVND (reference sequence). The CDR3 sequence is 13 residues long. This chain's CDR3 is CASSMTRGYEQYF. DNA for the CDR3: TGTGCCAGTAGTATGACCAGGGGCTACGAGCAGTACTTC.

This clone occurred once. This chain joins TRBV14 and TRBJ2-5; D gene unclear. The CDR3 has 13 amino acids. From germline, CDR1 is SGHDN and CDR2 FVKESK. The V and J ends lost 0 bases and 9 bases respectively, with 11 bases between them. CDR3 coding DNA: TGTGCCAGCAGCCAAGATATCGCCAGCGCCCAGTACTTC. This encodes CASSQDIASAQYF. The whole variable domain, filled in from reference TRBV14 and TRBJ2-5, reads EAGVTQFPSHSVIEKGQTVTLRCDPISGHDNLYWYRRVMGKEIKFLLHFVKESKQDESGMPNNRFLAERTGGTYSTLKVQPAELEDSGVYFCASSQDIASAQYFGPGTRLLVL.

The chain carries TRBV28 and TRBJ1-2; D remains unclear. CDR3 size: 16 residues. Germline loops: CDR1 MDHEN, CDR2 SYDVKM. Between the trimmed V and J ends, which lost 8 bases and 1 base, there was a span of 20 bases. Here the CDR3 reads CASRRIRESFNYGYTF. The CDR3 DNA follows: TGTGCCAGCCGGCGGATACGAGAAAGCTTTAACTATGGCTACACCTTC.